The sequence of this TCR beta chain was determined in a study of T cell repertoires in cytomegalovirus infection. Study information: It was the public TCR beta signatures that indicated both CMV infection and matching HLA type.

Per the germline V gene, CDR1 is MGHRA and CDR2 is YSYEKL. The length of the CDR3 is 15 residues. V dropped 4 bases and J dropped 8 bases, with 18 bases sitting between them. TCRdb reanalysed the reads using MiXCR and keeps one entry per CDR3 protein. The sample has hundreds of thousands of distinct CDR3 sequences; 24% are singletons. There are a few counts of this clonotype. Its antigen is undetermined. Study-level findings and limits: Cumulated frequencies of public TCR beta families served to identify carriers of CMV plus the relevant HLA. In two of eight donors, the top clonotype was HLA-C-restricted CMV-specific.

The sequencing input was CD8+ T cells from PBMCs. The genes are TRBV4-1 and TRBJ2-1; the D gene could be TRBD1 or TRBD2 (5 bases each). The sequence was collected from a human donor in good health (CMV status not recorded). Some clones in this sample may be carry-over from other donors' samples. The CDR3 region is CASSPSGPTIHEQFF. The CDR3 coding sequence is TGCGCCAGCAGCCCCTCGGGACCGACGATCCATGAGCAGTTCTTC.